This T cell receptor (beta chain) was recovered during a study of control samples from healthy donors and cancer patients. Germline loops: CDR1 MNHEY, CDR2 SVGAGI. The CDR3 is 15 amino acids. Losses at the gene ends were 7 bases for V and 1 base for J; bases not matched to a gene: 6. Sequencing used immunoSEQ multiplex PCR; TCRdb keeps in-frame clones, though not all of them. The sample lists about 86,000 clones; roughly 93% were seen once. V gene TRBV6-5 combines with J gene TRBJ1-1, with 10 bases matching TRBD1. The TCR was taken from a woman aged 25 to 39 in good health. Material for sequencing was blood. CDR3 sequence reads: CASKDRGKRNTEAFF. The CDR3 DNA reads TGTGCCAGCAAGGACAGGGGGAAAAGGAACACTGAAGCTTTCTTT.